This TCR beta chain was captured in a study of post-analysis software for immune sequencing data. A few counts support this clonotype. Its antigen is as yet unknown. Findings and caveats of the study: Roughly five TRBV segments appeared more often in patients than in controls, and TRBV5-6, TRBV5-1 and TRBV20-1 were among these.

Germline V CDR1 and CDR2: MDHEN, SYDVKM. This CDR3 contains 14 residues. The ends lost 4 bases at V and 3 bases at J; junction bases unmatched: 3. cDNA libraries of TCR beta carried unique molecular identifiers. TCRdb independently ran MiXCR on the PCR reads; one entry per CDR3 protein. The data hold 400,000 to 500,000 distinct CDR3 sequences, with 39% observed a single time. Sample: blood. This receptor was identified in a girl aged 2 to 9 with multiple sclerosis. This chain connects TRBV28 to TRBJ2-7; 10 bases align to TRBD2. The CDR3 loop reads CASSYTSGVYEQYF. CDR3 nucleotides: TGTGCCAGCAGTTATACTAGCGGGGTCTACGAGCAGTACTTC.